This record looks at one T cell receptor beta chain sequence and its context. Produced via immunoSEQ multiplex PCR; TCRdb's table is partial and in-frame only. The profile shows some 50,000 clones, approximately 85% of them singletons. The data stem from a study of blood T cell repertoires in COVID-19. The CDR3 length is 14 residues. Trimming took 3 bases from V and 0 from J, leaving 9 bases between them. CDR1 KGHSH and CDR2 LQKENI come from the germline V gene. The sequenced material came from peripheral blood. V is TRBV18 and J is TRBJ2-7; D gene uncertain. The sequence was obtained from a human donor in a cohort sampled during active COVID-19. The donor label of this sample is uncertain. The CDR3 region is CASSPNYSSYEQYF. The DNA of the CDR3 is TGTGCCAGCTCACCCAACTATAGCTCCTACGAGCAGTACTTC.